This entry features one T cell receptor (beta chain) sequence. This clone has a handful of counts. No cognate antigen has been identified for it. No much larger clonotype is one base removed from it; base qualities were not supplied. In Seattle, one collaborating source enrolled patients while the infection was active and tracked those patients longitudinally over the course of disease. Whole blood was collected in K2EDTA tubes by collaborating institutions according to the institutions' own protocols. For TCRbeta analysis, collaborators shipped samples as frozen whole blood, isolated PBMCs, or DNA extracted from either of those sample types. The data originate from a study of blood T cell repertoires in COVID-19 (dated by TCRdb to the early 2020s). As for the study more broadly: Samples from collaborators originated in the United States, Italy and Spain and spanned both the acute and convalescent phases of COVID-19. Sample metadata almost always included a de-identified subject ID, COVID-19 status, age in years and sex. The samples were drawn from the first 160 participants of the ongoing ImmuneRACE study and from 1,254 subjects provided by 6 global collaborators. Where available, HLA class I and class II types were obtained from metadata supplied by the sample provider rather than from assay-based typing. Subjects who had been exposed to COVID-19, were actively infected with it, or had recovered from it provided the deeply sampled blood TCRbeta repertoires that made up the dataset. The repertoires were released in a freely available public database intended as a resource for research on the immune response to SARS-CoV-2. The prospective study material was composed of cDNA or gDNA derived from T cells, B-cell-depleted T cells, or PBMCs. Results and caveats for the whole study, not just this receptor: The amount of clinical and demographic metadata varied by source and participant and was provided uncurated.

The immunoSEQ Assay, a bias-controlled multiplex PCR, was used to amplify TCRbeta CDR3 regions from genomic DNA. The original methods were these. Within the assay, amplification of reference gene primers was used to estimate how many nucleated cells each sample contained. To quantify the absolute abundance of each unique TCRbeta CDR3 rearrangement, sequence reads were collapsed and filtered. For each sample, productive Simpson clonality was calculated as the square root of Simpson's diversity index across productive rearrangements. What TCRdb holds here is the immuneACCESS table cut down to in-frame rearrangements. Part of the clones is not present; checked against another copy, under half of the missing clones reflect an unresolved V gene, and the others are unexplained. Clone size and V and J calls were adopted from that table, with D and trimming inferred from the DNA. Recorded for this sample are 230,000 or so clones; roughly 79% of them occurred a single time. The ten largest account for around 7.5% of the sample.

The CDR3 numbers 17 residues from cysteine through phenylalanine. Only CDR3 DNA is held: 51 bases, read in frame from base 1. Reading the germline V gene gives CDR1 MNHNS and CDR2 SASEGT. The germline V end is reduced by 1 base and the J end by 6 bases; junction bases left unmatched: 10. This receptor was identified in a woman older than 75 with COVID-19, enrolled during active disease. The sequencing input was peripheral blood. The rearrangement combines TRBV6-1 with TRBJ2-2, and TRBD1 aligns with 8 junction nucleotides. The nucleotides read TGTGCCAGCAGTGAAGTGCGGGACAGGAGGCGTCCCGGGGAGCTGTTTTTT. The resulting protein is CASSEVRDRRRPGELFF.